A single sample is the source of the 29 T cell receptor beta chains below, sequenced in a study of early T cells in non-severe SARS-CoV-2 infection. MiXCR was run by TCRdb on the 5' RACE reads, yielding one entry per CDR3 protein. Among 20,000 to 30,000 distinct CDR3 sequences listed, approximately 4.6% were seen once. Sequencing used whole blood. The receptors stem from an adult who was a healthcare worker with PCR-confirmed SARS-CoV-2 infection or an uninfected control (not recorded which).

In its sample, this clonotype was seen many times. The chain recombines TRBV7-8 with TRBJ1-1; maybe TRBD1 (5 bases). Germline assignment: CDR1 SGHVS and CDR2 FQNEAQ. Trimming cost V 4 bases and J 7 bases, with 13 bases left between them. The CDR3 is made up of 13 amino acids. The CDR3 loop is CASSSPRGVEAFF. The CDR3, as DNA: TGTGCCAGCAGCTCGCCCCGAGGGGTTGAAGCTTTCTTT.

In its sample, this clonotype was seen many times. The rearrangement links TRBV12-3 or TRBV12-4 to TRBJ1-1; D uncertain. V dropped 6 bases and J dropped 1 base, with 12 bases sitting between them. The CDR3 has 14 residues. The CDR3 nucleotides are TGTGCCAGCAGCCTCCTTCTTGGGAACACTGAAGCTTTCTTT. It yields the protein CASSLLLGNTEAFF.

The chain is built from TRBV11-2 and TRBJ2-7; a weak D match, TRBD1 (5 bases). This CDR3 has 15 residues. V lost 5 bases, J lost 2 bases, and 16 bases lay in between. Germline CDR1 SGHAT, CDR2 FQNNGV. As DNA, the CDR3 is TGTGCCAGCAGCCCCGGGCGACAGTATACCTACGAGCAGTACTTC. This codes for CASSPGRQYTYEQYF.

This clonotype ranks as medium-sized. The chain couples TRBV3-1 to TRBJ1-1; 9 nucleotides match TRBD1. Germline V lookup: CDR1 LGHDT, CDR2 YNNKEL (reference sequence). The V and J ends lost 6 bases and 5 bases, in that order; junction bases with no gene match: 4. This CDR3 spans 13 amino acids. CDR3 sequence (DNA): TGTGCCAGCAGTTCGACAGGGGGAACTGAAGCTTTCTTT. It codes for CASSSTGGTEAFF.

The table lists this clonotype with many counts. The chain is built from TRBV12-5 and TRBJ2-2; TRBD1 matches at 10 bases. The V gene end was trimmed by 1 base and the J gene end by 4 bases; junction bases not matched to a gene: 12. The CDR3 runs to 19 residues. Germline V CDR1 and CDR2: LGHNT, FRNRAP. CDR3 nucleotide sequence: TGTGCTAGTGGTTTGGACCTTCTACCGGGACAGGGGCGCACCGGGGAGCTGTTTTTT. Translating gives CASGLDLLPGQGRTGELFF. The whole variable domain, filled in from reference TRBV12-5 and TRBJ2-2, reads DARVTQTPRHKVTEMGQEVTMRCQPILGHNTVFWYRQTMMQGLELLAYFRNRAPLDDSGMPKDRFSAEMPDATLATLKIQPSEPRDSAVYFCASGLDLLPGQGRTGELFFGEGSRLTVL.

This clonotype was observed at least ten times. CDR3 loop: CSVQARGISTDTQYF. CDR3 in DNA: TGCAGTGTCCAGGCCCGGGGCATAAGCACAGATACGCAGTATTTT. The chain has TRBV20-1 and TRBJ2-3, with D perhaps TRBD1 or TRBD2 (5 bases each). V lost 7 bases, J lost 0 bases, and 17 bases lay in between. The length of the CDR3 is 15 residues. CDR1 is DFQATT and CDR2 is SNEGSKA in the germline V gene (reference sequence).

This clonotype was observed at least ten times. The chain uses TRBV7-2 and TRBJ2-1; D ambiguous. The CDR3 length is 18 residues. The germline V gene has CDR1 SGHTA and CDR2 FQGNSA. V was trimmed by 1 base and J by 1 base, leaving 17 bases between them. The CDR3 bases are TGTGCCAGCAGCTTAGGTAGGGTTGAGGCGCTTTCCTACAATGAGCAGTTCTTC. It specifies CASSLGRVEALSYNEQFF.

A few counts support this clonotype. V is TRBV27 and J is TRBJ2-7; TRBD1 aligns across 11 bases. CDR1 and CDR2 from the germline V gene are MNHEY and SMNVEV (reference sequence). This CDR3 has 14 amino acids. Trimming at V came to 6 bases and at J to 0 bases, leaving 1 base not matched to a gene. The CDR3 DNA sequence: TGTGCCAGCAGGGGGACAGGGGGCTCCTACGAGCAGTACTTC. It is translated as CASRGTGGSYEQYF.

This clonotype was picked up a small number of times. A much larger clone lies a single base off, so this may be a read error. V and J are TRBV3-1 and TRBJ2-3, with D unresolved. This CDR3 has 16 amino acids. Germline values: CDR1 LGHDT, CDR2 YNNKEL (reference sequence). This CDR3 is CVSSQDAASGRDTQYF. Here the CDR3 DNA reads TGTGTCAGCAGCCAAGATGCGGCTAGTGGTAGGGATACGCAGTATTTT.

In this sample, this clonotype turned up a few times. J is TRBJ2-2 and V is TRBV9; 8 positions agree with TRBD1. Germline CDR1 SGDLS, CDR2 YYNGEE. This CDR3 is built from 15 residues. V dropped 2 bases and J dropped 0; count of bases not matched to a gene: 0. CDR3 sequence (DNA): TGTGCCAGCAGCGTGGGACAGGCGAACACCGGGGAGCTGTTTTTT. Amino acid sequence: CASSVGQANTGELFF.

This clonotype was counted ten times or more. V usage is TRBV20-1 and J usage is TRBJ2-7, with TRBD2 as a possible D gene (6 bases). Germline values: CDR1 DFQATT, CDR2 SNEGSKA (reference sequence). The CDR3 sequence is 13 residues long. V dropped 5 bases and J dropped 6 bases, with 17 bases sitting between them. As DNA, the CDR3 is TGCAGTGCTGGCCTGACTAGATCGGGCGAGCAGTACTTC. Residues: CSAGLTRSGEQYF.

In this sample, this clonotype turned up many times. The chain employs TRBV11-1 and TRBJ2-1, with D possibly TRBD2 on 7 matching bases. CDR3 length equals 12 residues. The germline V gene has CDR1 SGHAT and CDR2 FQDESV (reference sequence). Deletions cut 2 bases from V and 15 bases from J, with 14 bases between. In nucleotides, the CDR3 is TGTGCCAGCAGCTTACGCGGGGGCAGTCCGTTCTTC. Translation: CASSLRGGSPFF.

About this clonotype itself: One base away lies a much larger clone, so this may be a sequencing read error. The chain employs TRBV9 and TRBJ2-7, with D hard to call. Germline V lookup: CDR1 SGDLS, CDR2 YYNGEE. The CDR3 runs 16 residues. CDR3 residues: CASSVSTGASSNEQYF. DNA of the CDR3: TGTGCCAGCAGCGTCTCCACGGGCGCAAGCTCCAACGAGCAGTACTTC. Full variable domain (outside the CDR3, taken from reference TRBV9 and TRBJ2-7): DSGVTQTPKHLITATGQRVTLRCSPRSGDLSVYWYQQSLDQGLQFLIQYYNGEERAKGNILERFSAQQFPDLHSELNLSSLELGDSALYFCASSVSTGASSNEQYFGPGTRLTVT.

This clonotype was detected many times. J is TRBJ2-1 and V is TRBV4-1; a weak D match, TRBD2 (5 bases). Per germline, CDR1 MGHRA and CDR2 YSYEKL. This CDR3 is 14 amino acids long. The germline V and J ends were trimmed by 3 bases and 5 bases, with 11 bases remaining between them. Here the CDR3 DNA reads TGCGCCAGCAGCCAGCGGACTGACCACAATGAGCAGTTCTTC. It encodes CASSQRTDHNEQFF.

The chain uses TRBV30 and TRBJ1-1; possibly TRBD1 for D (6 bases). The V end was cut by 6 bases, the J end by 4 bases, with 18 bases between. CDR1 and CDR2 from the germline V gene are GTSNPN and SVGIG (reference sequence). The CDR3 covers 14 residues. CDR3 DNA: TGTGCCTGTCCTAGGGGACACCTAGGCACTGAAGCTTTCTTT. Translation: CACPRGHLGTEAFF.

The rearrangement joins TRBV9 to TRBJ1-1; D unclear. CDR1 and CDR2 (germline): SGDLS, YYNGEE. This CDR3 is built from 14 residues. V was pared by 0 bases and J by 3 bases, with 9 bases between. CDR3 sequence reads: CASSVANRDTEAFF. The CDR3 DNA sequence: TGTGCCAGCAGCGTAGCGAACAGAGACACTGAAGCTTTCTTT.

This clonotype has at least ten counts. The V gene is TRBV6-1, the J gene TRBJ2-7; D gene ambiguous. In germline, CDR1 is MNHNS, CDR2 SASEGT. V dropped 2 bases and J dropped 2 bases, with 7 bases sitting between them. The CDR3 has 13 residues. Written as DNA, the CDR3 is TGTGCCAGCAGTGAACCCAATACCTACGAGCAGTACTTC. This encodes CASSEPNTYEQYF.

The table lists this clonotype with many counts. The CDR3 is CSVDVGAGNTIYF. In DNA, the CDR3 is TGCAGCGTTGATGTGGGGGCCGGAAACACCATATATTTT. The chain links TRBV29-1 to TRBJ1-3; maybe TRBD1 (6 bases). Trimming removed 3 bases from V and 4 bases from J, with 10 bases in between. Germline CDR1 SQVTM, CDR2 ANQGSEA. The CDR3 sequence is 13 residues long.

This clonotype was observed at least ten times. V usage is TRBV3-1 and J usage is TRBJ2-7, with 15 bases lining up with TRBD2. The V and J ends lost 0 bases and 4 bases, in that order; junction bases with no gene match: 7. Germline-derived CDR1 and CDR2 are LGHDT and YNNKEL (reference sequence). The CDR3 runs 18 residues. CDR3 in amino acids: CASSQDTLGLAGGYEQYF. The DNA for the CDR3 is TGTGCCAGCAGCCAAGATACCCTCGGACTAGCGGGGGGGTACGAGCAGTACTTC.

V is TRBV18 and J is TRBJ2-2; D is undetermined. Trimming cost V 2 bases and J 3 bases, with 16 bases left between them. The CDR3 is made up of 17 amino acids. CDR1 is KGHSH, CDR2 LQKENI, per germline. The CDR3, as DNA: TGTGCCAGCTCACCAATGACAATGAAAATGTACACCGGGGAGCTGTTTTTT. This translates into CASSPMTMKMYTGELFF. The whole variable domain, remainder taken from reference TRBV18 and TRBJ2-2, is NAGVMQNPRHLVRRRGQEARLRCSPMKGHSHVYWYRQLPEEGLKFMVYLQKENIIDESGMPKERFSAEFPKEGPSILRIQQVVRGDSAAYFCASSPMTMKMYTGELFFGEGSRLTVL.

This clonotype has a count of ten or more. The chain uses TRBV30 and TRBJ1-1; D remains ambiguous. V was cut by 0 bases and J by 8 bases, with 13 bases left in between. The CDR3 contains 13 residues. Germline CDR1 reads GTSNPN; CDR2 reads SVGIG (reference sequence). The DNA for the CDR3 is TGTGCCTGGAGTGTATTGAAAGGAAGGGAAGCTTTCTTT. Its protein product is CAWSVLKGREAFF.

Concerning this clonotype itself: One end of the junction is discordant with germline, which a read error may explain. This sequence joins TRBV4-2 and TRBJ2-7; a possible D gene is TRBD2 (5 bases). The V gene's germline CDR1 is LGHNA and CDR2 YNFKEQ. This CDR3 has 15 amino acids. The CDR3 region is CVSSQEDSSSYEQYF. Written as DNA, the CDR3 is TGTGTCAGCAGCCAGGAGGATTCGAGCTCCTACGAGCAGTACTTC.

The sample holds one count of this clonotype. A much larger clone lies one base from this, so it may be a read error. J is TRBJ2-5 and V is TRBV4-1; D remains ambiguous. CDR3 length equals 14 residues. CDR1 and CDR2 (germline): MGHRA, YSYEKL. CDR3 protein: CVSSQVLVGETQYF. The CDR3 coding sequence is TGCGTCAGCAGCCAAGTTTTAGTCGGAGAGACCCAGTACTTC.

At least ten counts were recorded for this clonotype. This rearrangement joins TRBV20-1 to TRBJ1-6, with D uncertain. Per the germline V gene, CDR1 is DFQATT and CDR2 is SNEGSKA (reference sequence). The CDR3 contains 15 residues. Trimming stripped 0 bases from V and 2 bases from J, with 8 bases between. This chain's CDR3 is CSAREWEAYNSPLHF. The CDR3 nucleotides read TGCAGTGCTAGAGAGTGGGAGGCCTATAATTCACCCCTCCACTTT.

In its sample, this clonotype ranks as medium-sized (0.01 to 0.1%). The chain couples TRBV14 to TRBJ2-1; D is perhaps TRBD2 (6 bases). This CDR3 has 14 residues. V gave up 5 bases and J gave up 0 bases, with 8 bases separating them. The germline gives CDR1 SGHDN, CDR2 FVKESK. The CDR3 sequence is CASSAGSSYNEQFF. DNA of the CDR3: TGTGCCAGCAGCGCGGGGAGCTCCTACAATGAGCAGTTCTTC.

The chain links TRBV5-5 to TRBJ1-6; D may be TRBD1 (5 bases). Germline V CDR1 and CDR2: SGHKS, YYEKEE (reference sequence). With 4 bases removed from V and 0 bases from J, the gap between germline ends came to 23 bases. The CDR3 extends over 20 amino acids. CDR3 DNA: TGTGCCAGCAGCCCCGGTTTTGGGACCCGAAGGAGCTCCTATAATTCACCCCTCCACTTT. Its translation is CASSPGFGTRRSSYNSPLHF.

Many counts were recorded for this clonotype. The CDR3 loop reads CASTFTSPGLARGDEQFF. CDR3 sequence (DNA): TGCGCCAGCACCTTCACAAGCCCGGGACTAGCGCGGGGGGATGAGCAGTTCTTC. This chain uses TRBV4-1 with TRBJ2-1, with 10 bases fitting TRBD2. The CDR3 contains 18 residues. CDR1 is MGHRA, CDR2 YSYEKL, per germline. After removal of 7 bases from V and 8 bases from J, the junction contained 20 bases not matched to a gene.

Only a few counts were recorded for this clonotype. V and J are TRBV4-1 and TRBJ1-3; TRBD1 agrees at 7 bases. Germline CDR1 and CDR2: MGHRA and YSYEKL. V lost 0 bases to trimming and J lost 9 bases; unmatched junction nucleotides: 14. The CDR3 is 17 amino acids. CDR3 amino acids: CASSQEHPRTGSSTIYF. CDR3 in DNA: TGCGCCAGCAGCCAAGAGCATCCGAGGACAGGTAGCAGCACCATATATTTT.

By frequency in the sample, this clonotype is medium-sized. The CDR3 DNA follows: TGCAGTGCTAGAGATCGGGCTGGGGCCAACGTCCTGACTTTC. Protein sequence: CSARDRAGANVLTF. The chain couples TRBV20-1 to TRBJ2-6; no clear D gene. CDR1 and CDR2 from the germline V gene are DFQATT and SNEGSKA (reference sequence). The V end lost 0 bases, the J end lost 2 bases, and 5 bases lay between the germline ends. This CDR3 spans 14 amino acids.